A selection of T cell receptor beta chains follows, all from one sample in a study of T cell responses to AZD1222 COVID-19 vaccine. Sequencing was performed with immunoSEQ multiplex PCR; in TCRdb, only in-frame clones are kept and a portion is missing. The profile shows 150,000 to 200,000 clones, roughly 92% of them singletons. The starting material was peripheral blood, obtained 28 days after the second AZD1222 dose. Receptor source: an adult who received the AZD1222 COVID-19 vaccine. Each CDR3 is given with its conserved first and last residue. The D gene is left open where the match is weak. Some rows have no size entry. The others give once, few or many, or a class for an expanded clone.

D gene	clone size	J gene	V gene	CDR3 protein	CDR3 DNA
TRBD1	few	TRBJ2-1	TRBV4-1	CASSSGQGSVSEQFF	TGCGCCAGCAGCTCCGGACAGGGTTCTGTCAGTGAGCAGTTCTTC
NA	NA	TRBJ2-3	TRBV7-2	CASSLVGGPTDTQYF	TGTGCCAGCAGCTTAGTCGGAGGGCCCACAGATACGCAGTATTTT
TRBD1	NA	TRBJ1-3	TRBV2	CASTDRTGNTIYF	TGTGCCAGCACGGACAGGACCGGAAACACCATATATTTT
NA	NA	TRBJ1-2	TRBV6-2/TRBV6-3	CASSPHREVDYGYTF	TGTGCCAGCAGTCCCCACAGGGAAGTAGACTATGGCTACACCTTC
NA	NA	TRBJ2-1	TRBV5-6	CASSPDPGGGYNEQFF	TGTGCCAGCAGCCCCGACCCAGGAGGTGGCTACAATGAGCAGTTCTTC
NA	NA	TRBJ1-2	TRBV27	CASSPRESFNGYTF	TGTGCCAGCAGTCCCAGGGAAAGTTTCAATGGCTACACCTTC
NA	NA	TRBJ2-1	TRBV12-2	CASRHRGNEQFF	TGTGCAAGTCGCCACAGGGGCAATGAGCAGTTCTTC
NA	NA	TRBJ2-5	TRBV19	CASPNGKGLQETQYF	TGTGCCAGTCCGAACGGGAAGGGACTTCAAGAGACCCAGTACTTC
NA	NA	TRBJ2-3	TRBV11-2	CASSSPRSTDTQYF	TGTGCCAGCAGCTCTCCGCGGAGCACAGATACGCAGTATTTT
NA	NA	TRBJ1-2	TRBV19	CASRAKGGLGYTF	TGTGCCAGCAGGGCGAAGGGAGGGCTTGGCTACACCTTC
NA	NA	TRBJ2-1	TRBV25-1	CASSEFGLYNEQFF	TGTGCCAGCAGTGAATTTGGCCTCTACAATGAGCAGTTCTTC
NA	NA	TRBJ1-2	TRBV6-5	CASRARTHFNYGYTF	TGTGCCAGCAGAGCTAGGACCCACTTTAACTATGGCTACACCTTC
TRBD2	NA	TRBJ2-3	TRBV9	CASSVRLAGTYTDTQYF	TGTGCCAGCAGCGTCAGACTAGCGGGGACCTACACAGATACGCAGTATTTT
NA	NA	TRBJ2-1	TRBV7-8	CASSLVHRNEQFF	TGTGCCAGCAGCTTAGTTCACAGAAATGAGCAGTTCTTC
NA	NA	TRBJ2-3	TRBV5-1	CASSLIGGRVQRDTQYF	TGCGCCAGCAGCTTGATCGGCGGGCGAGTACAAAGGGATACGCAGTATTTT
TRBD2	NA	TRBJ2-1	TRBV9	CASSIGLAGVGSSYNEQFF	TGTGCCAGCAGCATCGGACTAGCGGGTGTTGGTAGCTCCTACAATGAGCAGTTCTTC
TRBD1	NA	TRBJ2-2	TRBV7-2	CASKPGQGWSGELFF	TGTGCCAGCAAACCGGGACAGGGATGGTCCGGGGAGCTGTTTTTT
TRBD2	NA	TRBJ2-3	TRBV7-2	CASSLDLAGPQDTQYF	TGTGCCAGCAGCTTAGACCTAGCGGGACCCCAGGATACGCAGTATTTT
NA	NA	TRBJ1-3	TRBV6-5	CASISVRRLGNTIYF	TGTGCCAGCATCTCTGTCCGGCGGCTGGGAAACACCATATATTTT
NA	NA	TRBJ1-3	TRBV10-3	CAISEGQAGNTIYF	TGTGCCATCAGTGAGGGGCAGGCCGGAAACACCATATATTTT
NA	NA	TRBJ1-3	TRBV4-3	CASSPHSGGEGNTIYF	TGCGCCAGCAGCCCGCACTCGGGAGGGGAAGGAAACACCATATATTTT
TRBD1	NA	TRBJ1-1	TRBV7-3	CASSSQGLNTEAFF	TGTGCCAGCAGCTCACAGGGGCTTAACACTGAAGCTTTCTTT
NA	NA	TRBJ1-5	TRBV19	CASNFGGSNQPQHF	TGTGCCAGTAATTTCGGCGGTAGCAATCAGCCCCAGCATTTT
NA	NA	TRBJ1-2	TRBV5-4	CASSGATGAPYGYTF	TGTGCCAGCAGCGGAGCCACGGGAGCGCCCTATGGCTACACCTTC
NA	once	TRBJ1-5	TRBV5-8	CASSWGAGNQPQHF	TGTGCCAGCAGCTGGGGTGCTGGCAATCAGCCCCAGCATTTT
NA	NA	TRBJ1-3	TRBV21-1	CASNSRNSDCRNTIYF	TGTGCCAGCAACTCGCGGAACTCGGACTGTCGAAACACCATATATTTT
NA	NA	TRBJ1-2	TRBV29-1	CSVLRGTDQLPNYGYTF	TGCAGCGTCCTTAGAGGTACAGACCAACTACCCAACTATGGCTACACCTTC
NA	NA	TRBJ2-7	TRBV29-1	CSVVGGRSPYEQYF	TGCAGCGTTGTGGGAGGAAGATCGCCCTACGAGCAGTACTTC
NA	NA	TRBJ1-1	TRBV6-2/TRBV6-3	CASSYSTQGSVAFF	TGTGCCAGCAGTTACTCGACCCAGGGTTCGGTAGCTTTCTTT
NA	NA	TRBJ1-3	TRBV7-6	CASSRSNEGNTIYF	TGTGCCAGCAGCAGGTCTAACGAAGGAAACACCATATATTTT
TRBD1	NA	TRBJ2-2	TRBV7-2	CASSFDTGVAGELFF	TGTGCCAGCAGCTTCGATACAGGGGTTGCCGGGGAACTGTTTTTT
TRBD2	NA	TRBJ2-5	TRBV9	CASSPGTSGGAIETQYF	TGTGCCAGCAGTCCCGGGACTAGCGGGGGGGCAATAGAGACCCAGTACTTC
NA	NA	TRBJ2-5	TRBV27	CASSSGVPRAQYF	TGTGCCAGCAGTTCAGGGGTCCCACGGGCCCAGTACTTC
TRBD1	NA	TRBJ1-2	TRBV27	CASSFLSGQGPHRLYGYTF	TGTGCCAGCAGTTTTCTCTCGGGACAGGGCCCTCATCGCCTTTATGGCTACACCTTC
NA	NA	TRBJ2-5	TRBV7-9	CASSPGAGNPQETQYF	TGTGCCAGCAGCCCGGGGGCCGGGAACCCCCAAGAGACCCAGTACTTC
NA	NA	TRBJ1-5	TRBV7-2	CASSLLGPLSGNQPQHF	TGTGCCAGCAGCTTACTAGGGCCCCTTTCGGGCAATCAGCCCCAGCATTTT
TRBD1	once	TRBJ2-7	TRBV7-3	CASSPGQGPYEQYF	TGTGCCAGCAGCCCGGGACAGGGGCCCTACGAGCAGTACTTC
NA	NA	TRBJ1-1	TRBV29-1	CSVEGSGEAFF	TGCAGCGTTGAAGGGTCGGGTGAAGCTTTCTTT
NA	NA	TRBJ1-5	TRBV28	CASSLSGGSNQPQHF	TGTGCCAGCAGTTTATCGGGGGGTAGCAATCAGCCCCAGCATTTT
TRBD2	NA	TRBJ2-3	TRBV19	CASSGRLAELTDTQYF	TGTGCCAGTAGTGGCAGACTAGCGGAACTCACAGATACGCAGTATTTT
NA	NA	TRBJ1-2	TRBV10-1	CASSEPGGYGYTF	TGCGCCAGCAGTGAGCCCGGGGGCTATGGCTACACCTTC
NA	NA	TRBJ1-5	TRBV18	CASSSFLDQPQHF	TGTGCCAGCTCATCGTTTCTGGATCAGCCCCAGCATTTT
TRBD1	NA	TRBJ1-4	TRBV7-9	CASSPGTGSYSEKLFF	TGTGCCAGCAGCCCAGGGACAGGTTCCTACTCTGAAAAACTGTTTTTT
NA	NA	TRBJ1-5	TRBV27	CASSPGAGGNQPQHF	TGTGCCAGCAGTCCAGGGGCGGGGGGCAATCAGCCCCAGCATTTT
NA	NA	TRBJ1-1	TRBV9	CASSVSGGTEAFF	TGTGCCAGCAGCGTAAGCGGGGGCACTGAAGCTTTCTTT
NA	NA	TRBJ1-2	TRBV7-2	CASSLDGTYGYTF	TGTGCCAGCAGCTTAGATGGGACCTATGGCTACACCTTC
NA	NA	TRBJ2-3	TRBV10-1	CASSPGPGGRDTQYF	TGCGCCAGCAGCCCGGGCCCCGGAGGTAGAGATACGCAGTATTTT
NA	NA	TRBJ2-7	TRBV7-9	CASSLVAGEQYF	TGTGCCAGCAGCTTAGTGGCAGGCGAGCAGTACTTC
TRBD2	NA	TRBJ2-3	TRBV5-1	CASSTSGTDTQYF	TGCGCCAGTTCTACTAGCGGAACAGATACGCAGTATTTT
NA	NA	TRBJ1-1	TRBV28	CASSFSGSTKAFF	TGTGCCAGCAGTTTTAGCGGTTCTACTAAAGCTTTCTTT
TRBD1	once	TRBJ1-1	TRBV3-1/TRBV3-2	CASSLQGIEAFF	TGTGCCAGCAGCCTACAGGGGATTGAAGCTTTCTTT
NA	NA	TRBJ1-1	TRBV20-1	CSASPQGRTEAFF	TGCAGTGCTAGTCCCCAGGGGAGGACTGAAGCTTTCTTT
TRBD2	NA	TRBJ2-1	TRBV7-2	CASSQSTSGGFNEQFF	TGTGCCAGCAGCCAATCGACTAGCGGGGGGTTTAATGAGCAGTTCTTC
NA	NA	TRBJ2-3	TRBV11-3	CASSLSSDTQYF	TGTGCCAGCAGCTTATCATCAGATACGCAGTATTTT
NA	NA	TRBJ1-1	TRBV7-2	CASTHTGSTEAFF	TGTGCCAGCACCCATACAGGGTCCACTGAAGCTTTCTTT
TRBD2	NA	TRBJ2-5	TRBV2	CASAGTSYQETQYF	TGTGCTTCAGCGGGAACGAGCTACCAAGAGACCCAGTACTTC
TRBD2	NA	TRBJ2-7	TRBV15	CATSREGALAGEYEQYF	TGTGCCACCAGCAGAGAAGGTGCATTAGCGGGGGAGTACGAGCAGTACTTC
TRBD2	NA	TRBJ2-2	TRBV3-1/TRBV3-2	CASSRGGRTHTGELFF	TGTGCCAGCAGCCGGGGGGGGAGAACACACACCGGGGAGCTGTTTTTT